The 13 T cell receptor beta chains in this list originate from one sample, sequenced in a study of T-cell memory formation after mild COVID-19. TCRdb itself ran the 5' RACE reads through MiXCR, one entry per CDR3 protein. The sample includes about 190,000 distinct CDR3 sequences, approximately 20% of them seen just once. The sample consisted of PBMCs or a T cell subset sorted from them (not recorded which). Receptor source: an adult woman who had mild COVID-19 (a few samples of this study predate the infection). Cell type and time point are not known.

This clonotype was counted only a few times. This chain's CDR3 is CASSEYGTGRQPQHF. The CDR3 bases are TGTGCCAGCAGTGAGTACGGGACAGGGCGTCAGCCCCAGCATTTT. The chain couples TRBV2 to TRBJ1-5, with 9 bases lining up with TRBD1. Germline lookup yields CDR1 SNHLY and CDR2 FYNNEI. V was pared by 3 bases and J by 6 bases, with 6 bases of the junction left unmatched. There are 15 residues in the CDR3.

The V call is TRBV7-3, the J call TRBJ1-6, with no clear D. Trimming pared 5 bases from V and 5 bases from J, leaving 7 bases between. CDR1 is SGHTA, CDR2 FQGTGA, per germline. The CDR3 is 13 residues long. The CDR3 region has the DNA TGTGCCAGCAGCCAAATCCATAATTCACCCCTCCACTTT. Protein product: CASSQIHNSPLHF. Full variable domain (remainder filled in from reference TRBV7-3 and TRBJ1-6): GAGVSQTPSNKVTEKGKYVELRCDPISGHTALYWYRQSLGQGPEFLIYFQGTGAADDSGLPNDRFFAVRPEGSVSTLKIQRTERGDSAVYLCASSQIHNSPLHFGNGTRLTVT.

This clonotype showed up just once. V and J are TRBV6-5 and TRBJ2-6; D is uncertain. The germline gives CDR1 MNHEY, CDR2 SVGAGI. V was cut by 6 bases and J by 3 bases, with 9 bases left in between. The CDR3 has 14 residues. The DNA for the CDR3 is TGTGCCAGCAGAAAGCTTAGTGGGGCCAACGTCCTGACTTTC. Translated: CASRKLSGANVLTF.

V and J are TRBV6-5 and TRBJ1-2; 8 nucleotides align to TRBD1. CDR1 and CDR2 from the germline V gene are MNHEY and SVGAGI. The CDR3 loop spans 15 amino acids. V gave up 0 bases and J gave up 7 bases; unmatched junction bases: 7. CDR3: CASSYSSRGLSGYTF. CDR3 bases: TGTGCCAGCAGTTACTCGTCCAGGGGGCTAAGTGGCTACACCTTC.

This clonotype has just a few counts. The chain links TRBV27 to TRBJ2-5; 7 nucleotides line up with TRBD2. This CDR3 comprises 15 residues. Trimming cost V 2 bases and J 4 bases; bases outside gene matches: 7. Germline values: CDR1 MNHEY, CDR2 SMNVEV (reference sequence). CDR3 region: CASSLGRALGETQYF. CDR3 coding DNA: TGTGCCAGCAGTTTAGGGAGGGCCCTGGGAGAGACCCAGTACTTC.

This clonotype was detected ten times or more. The gene calls are TRBV6-5 and TRBJ1-1; 8 nucleotides align to TRBD1. The CDR3 has 14 amino acids. After removal of 1 base from V and 4 bases from J, the junction contained 2 bases not matched to a gene. Germline CDR1 and CDR2: MNHEY and SVGAGI. The CDR3 spells CASSYLQGGTEAFF. The CDR3 coding sequence is TGTGCCAGCAGTTACTTACAGGGGGGCACTGAAGCTTTCTTT.

This clonotype was seen more than once but under ten times. The genes are TRBV7-2 and TRBJ2-2, with D possibly being TRBD2 (5 bases). The V end was cut by 2 bases, the J end by 5 bases, with 15 bases between. Per the germline V gene, CDR1 is SGHTA and CDR2 is FQGNSA. CDR3 size: 16 residues. As DNA, the CDR3 is TGTGCCAGCAGCTTACGGCGAGGGCCGCTTACCGGGGAGCTGTTTTTT. This gives the protein CASSLRRGPLTGELFF.

A word on this clonotype: One end of the junction varies from germline; a read error may be responsible. The chain has TRBV11-3 and TRBJ2-1, with 8 bases identical to TRBD1. The CDR3 is 11 amino acids. Germline CDR1 SGHNT, CDR2 YENEEA. The CDR3 DNA reads as TGTGCCAGCAGGTCCGGGACAGGCCTTTGGTTC. Translated, it gives CASRSGTGLWF. The whole variable domain, filled in from reference TRBV11-3 and TRBJ2-1, reads EAGVVQSPRYKIIEKKQPVAFWCNPISGHNTLYWYLQNLGQGPELLIRYENEEAVDDSQLPKDRFSAERLKGVDSTLKIQPAELGDSAVYLCASRSGTGLWFGPGTRLTVL.

The rearrangement uses TRBV7-2 and TRBJ1-5, with D possibly being TRBD1 (6 bases). Germline V gene lookup returns CDR1 SGHTA and CDR2 FQGNSA. There are 15 residues in the CDR3. Deletions cut 6 bases from V and 4 bases from J, with 16 bases between. CDR3 bases: TGTGCCAGCAGTCCGGGGGGGCTGAAGAATCAGCCCCAGCATTTT. As protein: CASSPGGLKNQPQHF.

This clonotype was counted only a few times. The chain has TRBV7-3 and TRBJ2-7; D might be TRBD1 (5 bases). CDR3 length: 14 residues. Germline loops: CDR1 SGHTA, CDR2 FQGTGA. Trimming left V 5 bases short and J 7 bases short, with 18 bases between. CDR3 amino acids: CASSQGGMSQEQYF. The CDR3 bases are TGTGCCAGCAGCCAGGGTGGGATGTCTCAGGAGCAGTACTTC. Full variable domain (remainder filled in from reference TRBV7-3 and TRBJ2-7): GAGVSQTPSNKVTEKGKYVELRCDPISGHTALYWYRQSLGQGPEFLIYFQGTGAADDSGLPNDRFFAVRPEGSVSTLKIQRTERGDSAVYLCASSQGGMSQEQYFGPGTRLTVT.

The chain is built from TRBV6-2 or TRBV6-3 and TRBJ2-1; D is unresolved. Trimming took off 7 bases at V and 7 bases at J, with 17 bases between the two ends. Germline V lookup: CDR1 MNHEY, CDR2 SVGEGT. CDR3 size: 14 residues. CDR3 sequence (DNA): TGTGCCAGCACCCAACAAAACGAGGCAAATGAGCAGTTCTTC. Its translation: CASTQQNEANEQFF.

The J gene is TRBJ2-3, the V gene TRBV12-3 or TRBV12-4; 11 positions match TRBD2. V dropped 6 bases and J dropped 3; count of bases not matched to a gene: 5. The CDR3 has 15 residues. CDR3 in amino acids: CASSPGLAETDTQYF. As DNA, the CDR3 is TGTGCCAGCAGCCCGGGACTAGCGGAAACAGATACGCAGTATTTT.

This clonotype was seen a few times. This sequence joins TRBV5-5 and TRBJ2-3; D remains unclear. Germline V lookup: CDR1 SGHKS, CDR2 YYEKEE (reference sequence). The CDR3 sequence is 14 residues long. Deletions cut 0 bases from V and 2 bases from J, with 7 bases between. The CDR3 sequence: CASSLERLTDTQYF. DNA for the CDR3: TGTGCCAGCAGCTTGGAGCGTCTCACAGATACGCAGTATTTT.